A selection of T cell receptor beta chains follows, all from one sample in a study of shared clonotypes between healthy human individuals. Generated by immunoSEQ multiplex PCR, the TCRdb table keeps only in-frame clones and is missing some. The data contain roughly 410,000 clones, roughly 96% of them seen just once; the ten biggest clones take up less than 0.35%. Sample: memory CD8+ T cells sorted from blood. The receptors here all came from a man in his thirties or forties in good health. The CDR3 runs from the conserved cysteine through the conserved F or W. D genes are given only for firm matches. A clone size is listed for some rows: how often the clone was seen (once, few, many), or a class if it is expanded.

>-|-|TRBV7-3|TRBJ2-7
TGTGCCAGCAGCCCCGCCAGCGGCGAGCAGTACTTC
CASSPASGEQYF
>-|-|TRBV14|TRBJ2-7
TGTGCCAGCAGCCCGACCTACGGGCAGGGAAGCTACGAGCAGTACTTC
CASSPTYGQGSYEQYF
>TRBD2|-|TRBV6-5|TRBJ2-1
TGTGCCAGCAGCCCAGCTAGCGGGAGGGGTAATGAGCAGTTCTTC
CASSPASGRGNEQFF
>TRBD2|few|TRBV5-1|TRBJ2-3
TGCGCCAGCAGCTGGACTAGCGGCACAGATACGCAGTATTTT
CASSWTSGTDTQYF
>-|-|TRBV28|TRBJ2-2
TGTGCCAGCAGGACTAGTATGGACACCGGGGAGCTGTTTTTT
CASRTSMDTGELFF
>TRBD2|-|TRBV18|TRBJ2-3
TGTGCCAGCTCACCGGCGGGAGTAGGGACAGATACGCAGTATTTT
CASSPAGVGTDTQYF
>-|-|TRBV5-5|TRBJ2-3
TGTGCCAGCAGCTCAAGGGGTGGACAGACAGATACGCAGTATTTT
CASSSRGGQTDTQYF
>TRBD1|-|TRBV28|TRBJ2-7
TGTGCCAGCAGCGGGACAGGGGGCGTGCTCGAGCAGTACTTC
CASSGTGGVLEQYF
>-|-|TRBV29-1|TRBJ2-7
TGCAGCGTTGCGTCAGGTCGGGGCGACGAGCAGTACTTC
CSVASGRGDEQYF
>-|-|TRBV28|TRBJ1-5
TGTGCCAGCAGTTTGAGCAGAAGCAATCAGCCCCAGCATTTT
CASSLSRSNQPQHF